This T cell receptor beta chain was identified in a study of blood T cell repertoires in COVID-19. The table lists this clone with a few counts. Looked up from germline, CDR1 is SGHRS and CDR2 is YFSETQ. V was pared by 2 bases and J by 3 bases, with 20 bases between. This CDR3 contains 17 residues. Profiling relied on immunoSEQ multiplex PCR, and the TCRdb table lists in-frame clones only, not all of them. The sample includes approximately 26,000 clones, 82% of them seen just once. This rearrangement joins TRBV5-1 to TRBJ1-1; D gene unclear. The TCR originated in a man at least 80 years old with active or convalescent COVID-19. Sequencing was carried out using peripheral blood. For the CDR3, the DNA is TGCGCCAGCAGCTTACACCCCAAGCGGGGAATGGACACTGAAGCTTTCTTT. Protein product: CASSLHPKRGMDTEAFF.